The T cell receptor (beta chain) under discussion was sequenced for a study of regulatory T cells in long-lasting Graves disease. Study-wide results and limits: The persistent group shared fewer than 3,500 public clonotypes, more than the approximately 880 shared by new patients.

Building of the TCR beta libraries involved iRepertoire HTBI primers and Arm-PCR of CDR3 regions. TCRdb called the multiplex PCR reads again in MiXCR, with one record for every CDR3 protein. The data hold hundreds of thousands of distinct CDR3 sequences, with about 15% observed a single time. Noted time point: newly diagnosed GD, antithyroid drugs for less than 3 months. The TCR library used RNA extracted from PBMCs. Trimming cost V 0 bases and J 4 bases, with 9 bases left between them. The CDR3 has 13 residues. CDR1 is DFQATT, CDR2 SNEGSKA, per germline (reference sequence). This clonotype was counted ten times or more. The antigen is not known. The sample also formed part of further work on T cells in Graves' hyperthyroidism and ophthalmopathy. That paper notes: It was a median around 6 months before onset that the model predicted ophthalmopathy.

The TCR comes from a woman in her thirties or forties with Graves disease. The genes are TRBV20-1 and TRBJ1-1; no clear D. This sample comprised peripheral blood mononuclear cells (PBMCs), obtained at new diagnosis, from a patient treated with antithyroid drugs. The CDR3 DNA reads as TGCAGTGCTAGAGAGGGAGGGAGCACTGAAGCTTTCTTT. It is translated as CSAREGGSTEAFF.